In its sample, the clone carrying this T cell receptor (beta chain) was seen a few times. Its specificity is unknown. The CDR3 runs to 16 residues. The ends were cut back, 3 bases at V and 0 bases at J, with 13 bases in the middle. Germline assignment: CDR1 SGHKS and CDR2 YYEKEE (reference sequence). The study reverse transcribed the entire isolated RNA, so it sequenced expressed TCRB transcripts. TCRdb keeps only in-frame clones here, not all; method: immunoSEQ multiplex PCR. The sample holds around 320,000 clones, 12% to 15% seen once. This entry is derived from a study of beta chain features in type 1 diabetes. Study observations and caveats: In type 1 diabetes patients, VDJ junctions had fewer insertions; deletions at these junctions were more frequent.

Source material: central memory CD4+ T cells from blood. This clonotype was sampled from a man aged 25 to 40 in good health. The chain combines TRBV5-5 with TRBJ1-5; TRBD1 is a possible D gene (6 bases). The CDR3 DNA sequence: TGTGCCAGCAGCTGGATTGGGGGCGGTAGCAATCAGCCCCAGCATTTT. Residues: CASSWIGGGSNQPQHF.